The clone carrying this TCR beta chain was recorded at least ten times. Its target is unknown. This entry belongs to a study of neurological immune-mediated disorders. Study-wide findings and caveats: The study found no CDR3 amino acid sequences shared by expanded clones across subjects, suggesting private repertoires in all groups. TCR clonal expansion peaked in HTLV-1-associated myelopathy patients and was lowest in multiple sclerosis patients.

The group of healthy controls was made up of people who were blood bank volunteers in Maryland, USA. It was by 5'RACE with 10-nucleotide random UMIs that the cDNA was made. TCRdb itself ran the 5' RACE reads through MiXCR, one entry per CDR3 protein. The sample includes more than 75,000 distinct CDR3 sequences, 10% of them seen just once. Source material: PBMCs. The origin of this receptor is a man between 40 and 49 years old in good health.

The CDR3 bases are TGTGCCAGCAGCGTAGCAGGGACTGGATATGGCTACACCTTC. Its protein is CASSVAGTGYGYTF. V gene TRBV9 combines with J gene TRBJ1-2, with D possibly matching TRBD1 (5 bases). V lost 0 bases to trimming and J lost 5 bases, with 11 bases between them. The CDR3 runs to 14 residues. From germline, CDR1 is SGDLS and CDR2 YYNGEE.